A selection of T cell receptor beta chains follows, all from one sample in a study of blood T cells in healthy people across ages. TCRdb reprocessed the 5' RACE reads with MiXCR, giving one entry per CDR3 protein. The sample lists about 1.4 million distinct CDR3 sequences; 45% to 70% were seen once. Input material: blood. The receptors derive from a man aged 18 to 35 in good health. Both conserved end residues are part of each CDR3. The D gene is left open where the match is weak. Some rows mark clone size as missing; the rest say once, few, many or name a class of expanded clone.

>TRBJ1-1|NA|TRBD1|TRBV5-1
TGCGCCAGCAGCGGACAGGGGGCGGCTTTCTTT
CASSGQGAAFF
>TRBJ2-3|few|TRBD2|TRBV12-3/TRBV12-4
TGTGCCAGCGGTAATAGCGGGGGTGGTGGGGATACGCAGTATTTT
CASGNSGGGGDTQYF
>TRBJ2-7|NA|TRBD1|TRBV10-3
TGTGCCATCAGTTCAGGACAGGACTCCTACGAGCAGTACTTC
CAISSGQDSYEQYF
>TRBJ2-3|NA|TRBD2|TRBV12-3/TRBV12-4
TGTGCCAGCAGTTTAGCTAGCGGGGGCACAGATACGCAGTATTTT
CASSLASGGTDTQYF
>TRBJ1-1|NA|NA|TRBV7-2
TGTGCCAGCAGCCCTCGCCGAGCGGTGAACACTGAAGCTTTCTTT
CASSPRRAVNTEAFF
>TRBJ1-4|once|NA|TRBV5-1
TGCGCCAGCAGCGTGGACGGAAATAATGAAAAACTGTTTTTT
CASSVDGNNEKLFF
>TRBJ2-7|NA|TRBD1|TRBV5-1
TGCGCCAGCAGATTCGGACAGGCTTACGAGCAGTACTTC
CASRFGQAYEQYF
>TRBJ1-2|NA|NA|TRBV10-3
TGTGCCATCAGTGAGGGAGGGGTCAACTATGGCCACACCTTC
CAISEGGVNYGHTF
>TRBJ1-1|NA|NA|TRBV4-1
TGCGCCAGCAGCCAGGTCGGGGGGGGTGGCGGCACTGAAGCTTTCTTT
CASSQVGGGGGTEAFF
>TRBJ2-7|NA|NA|TRBV6-6
TGTGCCAGCAGTTACACCGGGGACATCTCCTACGAGCAGTACTTC
CASSYTGDISYEQYF
>TRBJ2-5|few|TRBD2|TRBV29-1
TGCAGCTCCGCCGGGACTAGGGATAAAGAGACCCAGTACTTC
CSSAGTRDKETQYF
>TRBJ2-1|NA|NA|TRBV7-9
TGTGCCAGCAGCCCTAGTTGGGAAGAGCAGTTCTTC
CASSPSWEEQFF
>TRBJ1-1|few|NA|TRBV3-1
TGTGCCAGCAGCCAGGGGATCATGAACACTGAAGCTTTCTTT
CASSQGIMNTEAFF
>TRBJ2-1|NA|TRBD2|TRBV6-5
TGTGCCAGCAGTTACTTGTTAGCGGGAGGGCAAAATGAGCAGTTCTTC
CASSYLLAGGQNEQFF
>TRBJ1-1|NA|NA|TRBV6-1
TGTGCCAGCAGTGAAGCGCACCCCGGGGGACAAGTGACCACTGAAGCTTTCTTT
CASSEAHPGGQVTTEAFF
>TRBJ2-3|NA|NA|TRBV3-1
TGTGCCAGCAGCCAAGGGACGGGGACCACAGATACGCAGTATTTT
CASSQGTGTTDTQYF
>TRBJ2-1|few|NA|TRBV9
TGTGCCAGCAGCGTAATTGGACTGGATGAGCAGTTCTTC
CASSVIGLDEQFF
>TRBJ2-3|NA|NA|TRBV5-1
TGCGCCAGCAGCTTCTCCGAAAGGAGACATACGCAGTATTTT
CASSFSERRHTQYF
>TRBJ2-7|few|TRBD1|TRBV29-1
TGCAGCGTTGTGGGGACAGCCAGGACCTACGAGCAGTACTTC
CSVVGTARTYEQYF
>TRBJ1-5|NA|TRBD1|TRBV5-1
TGCGCCAGCAGCAACCCGGACAGGGATCAGCCCCAGCATTTT
CASSNPDRDQPQHF
>TRBJ2-1|once|TRBD1|TRBV29-1
TGCAGCGTTGTTGGGGTAACAGGGGCCCTCCACTACGAGCAGTTCTTC
CSVVGVTGALHYEQFF
>TRBJ2-4|few|NA|TRBV21-1
TGTGCCAGCAGACCGGTGGACATTCAGTACTTC
CASRPVDIQYF
>TRBJ2-4|few|NA|TRBV27
TGTGCCAGCAGTTTATATGAGGGCGTAGCCAAAAACATTCAGTACTTC
CASSLYEGVAKNIQYF
>TRBJ1-5|few|NA|TRBV2
TGTGCCAGCAGTGAGGGGCAGGGTTATCAGCCCCAGCATTTT
CASSEGQGYQPQHF
>TRBJ2-7|NA|NA|TRBV6-6
TGTGCCAGCAGCCCCTCCCCCAGTAGGGTGGGGGACGAGCAGTACTTC
CASSPSPSRVGDEQYF
>TRBJ2-5|few|TRBD1|TRBV29-1
TGCAGCGGCTGGGACAGGGGAGGGGAGACCCAGTACTTC
CSGWDRGGETQYF
>TRBJ1-2|NA|NA|TRBV4-1
TGCGCCAGCAGCCATGAAGGACAGAGCTATGGCTACACCTTC
CASSHEGQSYGYTF
>TRBJ2-1|NA|NA|TRBV21-1
TGTGCCAGCAGCAAAGGAAGGGCCAGCTCCTACAATGAGCAGTTCTTC
CASSKGRASSYNEQFF
>TRBJ2-1|NA|NA|TRBV12-3/TRBV12-4
TGTGCCAGCAGTCCTTTTGGGACCCTGAGCTACAATGAGCAGTTCTTC
CASSPFGTLSYNEQFF
>TRBJ1-2|once|NA|TRBV6-5
TGTGCCAGCAGTTTCCACATAGGAAGCAACTATGGCTACACCTTC
CASSFHIGSNYGYTF
>TRBJ2-3|NA|NA|TRBV5-6
TGTGCCAGCAGCTTAATCATGGTACCTACAGATACGCAGTATTTT
CASSLIMVPTDTQYF
>TRBJ2-7|NA|NA|TRBV7-6
TGTGCCTGCAGCTTAGCCGGGGTCGACGAGCAGTACTTC
CACSLAGVDEQYF
>TRBJ2-1|few|NA|TRBV7-2
TGTGCCAGCAGCTTGGACAGTTCCTCCTACAATGAGCAGTTCTTC
CASSLDSSSYNEQFF
>TRBJ2-5|NA|NA|TRBV7-8
TGTGCCAGCAGCTTGCGTGAGTTAAGAGAGACCCAGTACTTC
CASSLRELRETQYF
>TRBJ2-7|few|TRBD2|TRBV7-2
TGTGCCAGCAGGCCGGGACTAGCAATCGACGAGCAGTACTTC
CASRPGLAIDEQYF
>TRBJ2-3|NA|TRBD1|TRBV14
TGTGCCAGCAGCCGGGGACAGGGGGAGAGGGCAGATACGCAGTATTTT
CASSRGQGERADTQYF
>TRBJ1-1|NA|NA|TRBV11-2
TGTGCCAGCAGCTTATCCCCGTCCTTAGAAGCTTTCTTT
CASSLSPSLEAFF
>TRBJ1-4|NA|NA|TRBV20-1
TGCAGTGCTAGGCTTGGGGGAAAACTGTTTTTT
CSARLGGKLFF
>TRBJ2-1|few|NA|TRBV7-2
TGTGCCAGCAGTTTCCCCCGGGTCAGGGGTCAGAACGATGAGCAGTTCTTC
CASSFPRVRGQNDEQFF
>TRBJ2-5|NA|NA|TRBV5-1
TGCGCCAGCAGCCCACTAGCAAACCAAGAGACCCAGTACTTC
CASSPLANQETQYF
>TRBJ1-1|NA|TRBD1|TRBV6-5
TGTGCCAGCAGTTTCGACAGGGGGAACACTGAAGCTTTCTTT
CASSFDRGNTEAFF